Shown below are 11 T cell receptor beta chains from a single sample sequenced in a study of regulatory T cells in long-lasting Graves disease. The time point is: newly diagnosed GD, antithyroid drugs for less than 3 months. RNA isolated from PBMCs was used to make the TCR library. Libraries of TCR beta came from iRepertoire HTBI primers plus Arm-PCR of CDR3 regions. TCRdb passed the multiplex PCR reads through MiXCR, listing each CDR3 protein once. The sample lists hundreds of thousands of distinct CDR3 sequences, roughly 16% occurring once. A further study also used this sample, focusing on T cells in Graves' hyperthyroidism and ophthalmopathy.

This sample comprised peripheral blood mononuclear cells (PBMCs), obtained at new diagnosis, from a patient treated with antithyroid drugs. The origin of the receptors is a woman aged 25 to 39 with Graves disease.

The chain recombines TRBV2 with TRBJ1-1, with unresolved D. The CDR3 consists of 14 residues. The germline V and J ends were trimmed by 7 bases and 0 bases, with 12 bases remaining between them. From germline, CDR1 is SNHLY and CDR2 FYNNEI. The CDR3 sequence is CASNFRGLNTEAFF. The DNA for the CDR3 is TGTGCCAGCAACTTTCGAGGGTTGAACACTGAAGCTTTCTTT.

There are many counts of this clonotype. The chain has TRBV7-9 and TRBJ2-5; 7 bases match TRBD1. There are 15 residues in the CDR3. The trim removed 3 bases at V and 5 bases at J, leaving 9 bases unmatched. CDR1 is SEHNR, CDR2 FQNEAQ, per germline (reference sequence). This chain's CDR3 is CASSFHRGIGETQYF. In nucleotides, the CDR3 is TGTGCCAGCAGCTTCCACAGGGGCATCGGGGAGACCCAGTACTTC.

This clonotype was recorded at least ten times. The CDR3 sequence is CASSYNRGNEQFF. The CDR3 bases are TGTGCCAGCAGCTATAACAGGGGGAATGAGCAGTTCTTC. This chain connects TRBV11-3 to TRBJ2-1; 8 nucleotides match TRBD1. This CDR3 comprises 13 residues. The V gene end was trimmed by 4 bases and the J gene end by 7 bases; junction bases not matched to a gene: 3. Germline values: CDR1 SGHNT, CDR2 YENEEA.

The gene calls are TRBV7-9 and TRBJ1-1, with D perhaps matching TRBD1 (5 bases). CDR1 and CDR2 (germline): SEHNR, FQNEAQ (reference sequence). V was shortened by 5 bases and J by 4 bases, with 14 bases between the two germline ends. CDR3 length equals 14 residues. This CDR3 reads CASSGPPGFTEAFF. CDR3 bases: TGTGCCAGCAGCGGACCCCCAGGGTTCACTGAAGCTTTCTTT.

The V gene is TRBV3-1, the J gene TRBJ2-3, with 8 bases fitting TRBD2. The V gene end was trimmed by 4 bases and the J gene end by 6 bases; junction bases not matched to a gene: 12. Germline-derived CDR1 and CDR2 are LGHDT and YNNKEL (reference sequence). The CDR3 has 16 residues. The CDR3 DNA reads as TGTGCCAGCAGCCGGAGGACTAGCTTCGTCTCGGATACGCAGTATTTT. Translated, it gives CASSRRTSFVSDTQYF.

This clonotype was recorded at least ten times. The CDR3, as DNA: TGTGCCAGCAATACAGCGGGAGGGACCTACGAGCAGTACTTC. Encoded protein: CASNTAGGTYEQYF. The V gene is TRBV12-3 or TRBV12-4, the J gene TRBJ2-7, with 10 nucleotides matching TRBD2. The CDR3 runs 14 residues. Trimming removed 7 bases from V and 2 bases from J; junction bases left unmatched: 5.

This clonotype was seen repeatedly, ten times or more. The V and J genes are TRBV6-2 or TRBV6-3 and TRBJ2-1; 16 positions match TRBD2. Germline trimming cut 5 bases from V and 6 bases from J; bases unmatched to any gene: 7. The CDR3 length is 17 residues. Germline CDR1 and CDR2: MNHEY and SVGEGT. CDR3 sequence: CASSKGLAGGPSNEQFF. The CDR3 bases are TGTGCCAGCAGTAAGGGACTAGCGGGAGGGCCGAGCAATGAGCAGTTCTTC.

About this clonotype: This may be a read error: a much more frequent sequence differs by one nucleotide. CDR3 DNA: TGTGCCAGCAGTGTCGACAGCACAGGTACGCAGTATTTT. This gives the protein CASSVDSTGTQYF. The rearrangement uses TRBV6-4 and TRBJ2-3; TRBD1 might be the D (5 bases). Germline V lookup: CDR1 MRHNA, CDR2 SNTAGT. The CDR3 has 13 amino acids.

The gene calls are TRBV11-2 and TRBJ2-4, with 7 bases fitting TRBD1. Germline V gene data show CDR1 as SGHAT and CDR2 as FQNNGV. This CDR3 comprises 14 residues. J gave up 2 bases and V 5 bases, and 3 bases lay outside the gene matches. This chain's CDR3 is CASSHRGTKNIQYF. The CDR3 nucleotides read TGTGCCAGCAGCCACAGGGGAACCAAAAACATTCAGTACTTC. Drawing the rest from reference TRBV11-2 and TRBJ2-4, the complete variable domain is EAGVAQSPRYKIIEKRQSVAFWCNPISGHATLYWYQQILGQGPKLLIQFQNNGVVDDSQLPKDRFSAERLKGVDSTLKIQPAKLEDSAVYLCASSHRGTKNIQYFGAGTRLSVL.

The gene calls are TRBV19 and TRBJ2-1, with 7 bases that match TRBD1. The ends lost 5 bases at V and 10 bases at J; junction bases unmatched: 11. Germline V gene data show CDR1 as LNHDA and CDR2 as SQIVND (reference sequence). This CDR3 is built from 14 residues. The CDR3 DNA reads TGTGCCAGTAGTGCGCGACGACAGGGTGGGGAGCAGTTCTTC. This translates into CASSARRQGGEQFF.

This clonotype has a count of ten or more. This chain joins TRBV28 and TRBJ2-2, with a tentative D call TRBD1 (6 bases). Trimming removed 8 bases at V and 6 bases at J, with 13 bases between. This CDR3 comprises 13 residues. The germline CDR1 and CDR2 sequences are MDHEN and SYDVKM. In nucleotides, the CDR3 is TGTGCCAGCGTGAACAGGGTTCCCGGGGAGCTGTTTTTT. Translation gives CASVNRVPGELFF.